This TCR beta chain was recovered during a study of T cells after yellow fever vaccination. Worth noting for this clonotype: Its target is not known.

Regarding the study as a whole: The secondary response showed a weaker magnitude and a faster peak, day 5 versus 15. Post-booster repertoires contained most primary-vaccination clones again (approximately 97% CD4, roughly 90% CD8). In FACS-sorted repertoires, abundant clonotypes from the bulk population could appear as contaminants.

Trimming shortened V by 5 bases and J by 7 bases, and 12 bases separated the two germline ends. The CDR3 extends over 13 amino acids. Germline values: CDR1 SGHTA, CDR2 FQGNSA. TCRdb redid the calling of the 5' RACE reads with MiXCR, one entry per CDR3 protein. The repertoire has hundreds of thousands of distinct CDR3 sequences, about 5.2% of them found once; the top ten carry roughly 3.4%. The chain carries TRBV7-2 and TRBJ1-5, with D maybe TRBD1 (5 bases). The TCR originated in a man between 18 and 35 years old who received the YFV17D yellow fever vaccine. The input for sequencing was CD4+ T cells sorted from PBMCs, taken on the day of the yellow fever booster vaccination. This CDR3 is CASSQGFEQPQHF. CDR3 DNA: TGTGCCAGCAGCCAGGGTTTTGAACAGCCCCAGCATTTT.